This T cell receptor (beta chain) was found in a study of regulatory T cells in long-lasting Graves disease. Study information: The definition of persistent Graves' disease was over 5 years of antithyroid drugs with positive TSH receptor antibodies.

This clonotype was recorded at least ten times. With V trimmed by 7 bases and J by 2 bases, 18 bases remained unmatched. Per germline, CDR1 SEHNR and CDR2 FQNEAQ (reference sequence). This CDR3 spans 18 amino acids. For TCR beta, libraries came from iRepertoire HTBI primers and Arm-PCR of CDR3 regions. Original handling: The samples yielded some 62 TRBV and 14 TRBJ segments. TCRdb called the multiplex PCR reads again in MiXCR, with one record for every CDR3 protein. The authors' filters were not applied to this entry. The table shows roughly 400,000 distinct CDR3 sequences, with 21% occurring only once. Noted time point: persistent/refractory GD, antithyroid drugs over 5 years with positive TRAb. Researchers made the TCR library from RNA that was extracted from PBMCs. The authors drew roughly 8.1 milliliters of peripheral blood into EDTA tubes.

The chain has TRBV7-9 and TRBJ2-7; 9 positions match TRBD1. Here the sequenced sample was peripheral blood mononuclear cells (PBMCs), taken when the disease was refractory, from a patient treated with antithyroid drugs. This receptor was identified in a female donor with Graves disease. The CDR3 DNA is TGTGCCAGCACCCTGAGGGACAGGGCACCCGCTCAAACCTACGAGCAGTACTTC. Translation gives CASTLRDRAPAQTYEQYF.